Described below is a single T cell receptor beta chain sequence and its context. Original processing methods: Amplified reference gene primers provided the basis for estimating nucleated cell counts. This table comes from immunoSEQ multiplex PCR, and its TCRdb copy is limited to in-frame clones, with some not included. The V and J calls and the clone size are those of that table, but D and trimming were determined from the DNA. The sample yields about 170,000 clones, 70% to 90% seen once. This entry comes from a study of blood T cell repertoires in COVID-19. As for the study in general: Sites in the United States, Italy and Spain provided acute and convalescent COVID-19 samples.

The cohort comprised adults aged roughly 18 to 95 years residing in about two dozen US areas. Participants reported their clinical history, and cohort assignment relied on those reports. This CDR3 has 13 residues. Germline V CDR1 and CDR2: MNHEY, SMNVEV (reference sequence). Germline trimming cut 6 bases from V and 8 bases from J; bases unmatched to any gene: 8. Specimen: PBMCs or T cells enriched from blood (not recorded which). This receptor was taken from a woman in her fifties or sixties who had recovered from COVID-19. V gene TRBV27 combines with J gene TRBJ1-2; 8 bases agree with TRBD1. CDR3: CASRMQGAEGYTF. The CDR3 DNA is TGTGCCAGCAGGATGCAGGGGGCAGAGGGCTACACCTTC.